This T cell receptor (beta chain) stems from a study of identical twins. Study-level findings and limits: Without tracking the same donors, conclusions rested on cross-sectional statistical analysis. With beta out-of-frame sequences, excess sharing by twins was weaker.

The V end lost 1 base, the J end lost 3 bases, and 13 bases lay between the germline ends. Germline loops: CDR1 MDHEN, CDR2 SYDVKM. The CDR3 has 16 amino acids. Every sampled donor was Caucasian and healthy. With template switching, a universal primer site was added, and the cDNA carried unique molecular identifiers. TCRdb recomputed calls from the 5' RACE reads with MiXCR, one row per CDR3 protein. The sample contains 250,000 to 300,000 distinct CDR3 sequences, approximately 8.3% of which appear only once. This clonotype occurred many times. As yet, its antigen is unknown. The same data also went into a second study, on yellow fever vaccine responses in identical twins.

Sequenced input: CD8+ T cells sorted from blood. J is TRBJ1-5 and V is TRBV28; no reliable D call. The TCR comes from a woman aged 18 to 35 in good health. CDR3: CASSLSGVGINQPQHF. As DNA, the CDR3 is TGTGCCAGCAGTTTATCGGGAGTGGGGATCAATCAGCCCCAGCATTTT.